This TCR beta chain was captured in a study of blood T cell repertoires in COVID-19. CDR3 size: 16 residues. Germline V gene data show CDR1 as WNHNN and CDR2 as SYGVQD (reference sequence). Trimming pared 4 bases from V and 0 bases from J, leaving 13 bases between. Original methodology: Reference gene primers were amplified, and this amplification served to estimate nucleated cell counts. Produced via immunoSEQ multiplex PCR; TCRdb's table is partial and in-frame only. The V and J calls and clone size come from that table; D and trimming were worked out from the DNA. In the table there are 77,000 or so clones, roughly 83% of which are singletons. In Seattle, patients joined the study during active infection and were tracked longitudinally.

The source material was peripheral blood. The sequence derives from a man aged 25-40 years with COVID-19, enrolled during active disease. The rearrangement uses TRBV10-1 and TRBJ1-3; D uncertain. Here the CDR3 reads CASSGSAGGSGNTIYF. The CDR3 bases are TGCGCCAGCAGTGGATCCGCGGGCGGCTCTGGAAACACCATATATTTT.